This T cell receptor (beta chain) comes out of a study of CD8+ T cells in alopecia areata. Treatment given: oral pan-JAK inhibitor, 5-10 mg twice daily. The germline V and J ends were trimmed by 4 bases and 1 base, with 8 bases remaining between them. The CDR3 sequence is 15 residues long. Germline V gene lookup returns CDR1 MNHEY and CDR2 SMNVEV (reference sequence). In each case, RNA was isolated and then reverse transcribed into cDNA as the sequencing template. Sequencing used immunoSEQ multiplex PCR; TCRdb keeps in-frame clones, though not all of them. The sample contains about 190,000 clones, 60% of which appear only once.

The chain joins TRBV27 to TRBJ1-6; D unclear. Sequencing used CD4+ T cells sorted from blood, obtained at week 24, from a patient treated with tofacitinib. The receptor was derived from a human donor with alopecia areata. Here the CDR3 DNA reads TGTGCCAGCAGTTCTCTAGGGTCCTATAATTCACCCCTCCACTTT. Translation: CASSSLGSYNSPLHF.